This T cell receptor (beta chain) was recovered during a study of blood T cell repertoires in COVID-19. Across the whole study: Collection of acute and convalescent COVID-19 samples took place in the United States, Italy and Spain.

TCRdb keeps only in-frame clones here, not all; method: immunoSEQ multiplex PCR. The sample lists some 120,000 clones; approximately 89% were seen once. The germline V gene encodes CDR1 MNHNY and CDR2 SVGAGI (reference sequence). The germline V and J ends were trimmed by 4 bases and 5 bases, with 11 bases remaining between them. CDR3 size: 14 residues. The sequencing input was peripheral blood. The TCR comes from an older woman with acute or convalescent COVID-19. This rearrangement joins TRBV6-6 to TRBJ1-4, with D perhaps TRBD1 (6 bases). The CDR3 coding sequence is TGTGCCAGCAGTTCGTGGCAGGGGAATGAAAAACTGTTTTTT. Encoded protein: CASSSWQGNEKLFF.